A single sample is the source of the 2 T cell receptor beta chains below, sequenced in a study of cytomegalovirus exposure and HLA in healthy donors. The study ran its PCR with 60 Vbeta and 13 Jbeta primers. Sequencing used immunoSEQ multiplex PCR; TCRdb keeps in-frame clones, though not all of them. The sample includes some 150,000 clones, around nine tenths of them seen just once. The sample consisted of PBMCs. These receptors were taken from a woman aged 25-40 years in good health and CMV-seronegative.

The V gene is TRBV5-1, the J gene TRBJ2-1, with TRBD1 identical over 9 bases. This CDR3 has 15 residues. Germline loops: CDR1 SGHRS, CDR2 YFSETQ. After removal of 6 bases from V and 6 bases from J, the junction contained 10 bases not matched to a gene. CDR3 loop: CASTLQDRGLNEQFF. CDR3 DNA sequence: TGCGCCAGCACCCTTCAGGACAGGGGACTCAATGAGCAGTTCTTC.

This clone has at least ten counts. This chain joins TRBV5-1 and TRBJ1-4, with D perhaps matching TRBD1 (5 bases). The V end lost 3 bases, the J end lost 6 bases, and 12 bases lay between the germline ends. The CDR3 is 14 residues long. Germline V gives CDR1 SGHRS, CDR2 YFSETQ. Here the CDR3 DNA reads TGCGCCAGCAGCTCGGGCAGGGCGGATGAAAAACTGTTTTTT. Translation gives CASSSGRADEKLFF. Using reference TRBV5-1 and TRBJ1-4 for the parts outside the CDR3, the full variable domain is KAGVTQTPRYLIKTRGQQVTLSCSPISGHRSVSWYQQTPGQGLQFLFEYFSETQRNKGNFPGRFSGRQFSNSRSEMNVSTLELGDSALYLCASSSGRADEKLFFGSGTQLSVL.